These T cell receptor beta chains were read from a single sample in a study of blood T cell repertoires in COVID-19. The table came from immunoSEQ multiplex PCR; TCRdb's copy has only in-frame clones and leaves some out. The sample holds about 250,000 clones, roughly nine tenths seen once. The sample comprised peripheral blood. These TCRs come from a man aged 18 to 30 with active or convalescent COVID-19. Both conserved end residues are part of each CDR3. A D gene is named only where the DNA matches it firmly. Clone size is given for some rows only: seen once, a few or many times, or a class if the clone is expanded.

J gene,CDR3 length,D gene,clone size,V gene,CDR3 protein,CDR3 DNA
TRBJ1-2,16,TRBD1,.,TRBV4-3,CASSQDAGGVAFGYTF,TGCGCCAGCAGCCAAGATGCAGGGGGTGTCGCCTTTGGCTACACCTTC
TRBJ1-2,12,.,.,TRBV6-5,CASSQMNYGYTF,TGTGCCAGCAGTCAAATGAACTATGGCTACACCTTC
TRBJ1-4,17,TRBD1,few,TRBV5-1,CASSSRGQGGTNEKLFF,TGCGCCAGCAGCTCCCGAGGACAGGGTGGAACTAATGAAAAACTGTTTTTT
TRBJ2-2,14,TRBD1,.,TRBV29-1,CSVAAGGITGELFF,TGCAGCGTGGCGGCAGGGGGCATCACCGGGGAGCTGTTTTTT
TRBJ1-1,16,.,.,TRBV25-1,CASSEGRGIGNTEAFF,TGTGCCAGCAGTGAGGGGCGGGGGATTGGGAACACTGAAGCTTTCTTT
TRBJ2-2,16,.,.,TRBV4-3,CASSQDPGEVSGELFF,TGCGCCAGCAGCCAGGACCCGGGAGAGGTATCCGGGGAGCTGTTTTTT
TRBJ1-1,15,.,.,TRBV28,CASRVLGGVGTEAFF,TGTGCCAGCAGGGTATTGGGGGGGGTTGGTACTGAAGCTTTCTTT
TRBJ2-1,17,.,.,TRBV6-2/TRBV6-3,CASSYFVSDYRYNEQFF,TGTGCCAGCAGTTATTTCGTTTCGGACTACAGATACAATGAGCAGTTCTTC
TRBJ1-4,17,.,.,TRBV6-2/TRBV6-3,CASSYAATGPENEKLFF,TGTGCCAGCAGTTACGCCGCCACAGGGCCCGAGAATGAAAAACTGTTTTTT
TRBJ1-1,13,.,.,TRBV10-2,CASSENMNTEAFF,TGCGCCAGCAGTGAGAACATGAACACTGAAGCTTTCTTT
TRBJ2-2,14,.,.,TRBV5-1,CASSLVMNTGELFF,TGCGCCAGCAGCTTGGTCATGAACACCGGGGAGCTGTTTTTT
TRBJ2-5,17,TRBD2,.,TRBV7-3,CASIHGGSGRSGETQYF,TGTGCCAGCATCCATGGGGGTAGCGGGAGGTCCGGCGAGACCCAGTACTTC
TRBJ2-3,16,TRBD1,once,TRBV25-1,CASSATGTGGSDTQYF,TGTGCCAGCAGTGCAACTGGGACAGGGGGCTCAGATACGCAGTATTTT
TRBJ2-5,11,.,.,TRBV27,CASNNQETQYF,TGTGCCAGCAACAACCAAGAGACCCAGTACTTC
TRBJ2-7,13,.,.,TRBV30,CAWLQGYGYEQYF,TGTGCCTGGCTACAGGGCTATGGCTACGAGCAGTACTTC
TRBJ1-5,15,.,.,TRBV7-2,CASSLEYSRNQPQHF,TGTGCCAGCAGCTTAGAATACAGCAGGAATCAGCCCCAGCATTTT
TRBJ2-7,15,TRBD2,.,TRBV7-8,CASSFTSGESYEQYF,TGTGCCAGCAGCTTCACTAGCGGGGAATCCTACGAGCAGTACTTC
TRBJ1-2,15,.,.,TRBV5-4,CASSLGKNANYGYTF,TGTGCCAGCAGCTTGGGCAAGAACGCGAACTATGGCTACACCTTC
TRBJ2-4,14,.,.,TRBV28,CASSLLSSVNIQYF,TGTGCCAGCAGTTTATTGAGCAGCGTCAACATTCAGTACTTC
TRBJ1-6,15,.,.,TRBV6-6,CASRTTGGWNSPLHF,TGTGCCAGCAGGACAACGGGGGGCTGGAATTCACCCCTCCACTTT
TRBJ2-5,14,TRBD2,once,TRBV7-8,CASSFQREQETQYF,TGTGCCAGCAGCTTTCAGCGGGAGCAAGAGACCCAGTACTTC
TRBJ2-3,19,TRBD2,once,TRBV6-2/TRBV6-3,CASSPRGTSGRKLTDTQYF,TGTGCCAGCAGTCCGAGAGGGACTAGCGGGAGGAAGTTGACAGATACGCAGTATTTT
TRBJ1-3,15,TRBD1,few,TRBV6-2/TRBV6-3,CASSWDRESGNTIYF,TGTGCCAGCAGCTGGGACAGGGAGTCTGGAAACACCATATATTTT
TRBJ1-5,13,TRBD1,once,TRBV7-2,CASSLEGQGTQHF,TGTGCCAGCAGCTTAGAGGGACAGGGCACCCAGCATTTT
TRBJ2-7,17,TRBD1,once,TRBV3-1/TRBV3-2,CASSQVPPGTGTSEQYF,TGTGCCAGCAGCCAAGTCCCTCCAGGGACAGGGACGTCCGAGCAGTACTTC
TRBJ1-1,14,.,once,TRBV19,CASSIDLSPSEAFF,TGTGCCAGTAGTATAGACCTCTCCCCCTCTGAAGCTTTCTTT
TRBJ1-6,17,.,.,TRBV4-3,CASSQERGGRRDSPLHF,TGCGCCAGCAGCCAGGAGAGGGGCGGGAGGCGTGATTCACCCCTCCACTTT
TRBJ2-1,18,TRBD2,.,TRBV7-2,CASSLRFISGSSYNEQFF,TGTGCCAGCAGCTTAAGGTTCATTAGCGGGAGCTCCTACAATGAGCAGTTCTTC
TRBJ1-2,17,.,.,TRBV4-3,CASSQAGLGDRDYGYTF,TGCGCCAGCAGCCAGGCGGGTCTCGGGGATAGGGACTATGGCTACACCTTC
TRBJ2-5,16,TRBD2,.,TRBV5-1,CASSFLTSGRQETQYF,TGCGCCAGCAGCTTCTTGACTAGCGGGAGACAAGAGACCCAGTACTTC
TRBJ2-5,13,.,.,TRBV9,CASSVVGGETQYF,TGTGCCAGCAGCGTAGTAGGCGGGGAGACCCAGTACTTC
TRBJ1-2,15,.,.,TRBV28,CASSPPPDRIHGYTF,TGTGCCAGCAGCCCACCCCCTGACAGGATCCATGGCTACACCTTC
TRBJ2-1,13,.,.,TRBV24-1,CATSGSTGNEQFF,TGTGCCACCAGCGGGTCGACCGGGAATGAGCAGTTCTTC
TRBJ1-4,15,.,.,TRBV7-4,CASSLAGGRFEKLFF,TGTGCCAGCAGCTTAGCGGGGGGGCGCTTTGAAAAACTGTTTTTT
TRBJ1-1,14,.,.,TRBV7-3,CASSREGGNTEAFF,TGTGCCAGCAGCCGAGAAGGGGGGAACACTGAAGCTTTCTTT
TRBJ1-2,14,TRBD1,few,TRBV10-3,CAIRTGQTNYGYTF,TGTGCCATCAGAACGGGACAGACTAACTATGGCTACACCTTC
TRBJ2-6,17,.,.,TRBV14,CASSQAGYGSGANVLTF,TGTGCCAGCAGCCAAGCCGGGTACGGCTCTGGGGCCAACGTCCTGACTTTC
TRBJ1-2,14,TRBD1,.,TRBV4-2,CASSQGQINYGYTF,TGTGCCAGCAGCCAGGGACAGATTAACTATGGCTACACCTTC
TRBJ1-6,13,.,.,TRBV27,CASRRKGDSPLHF,TGTGCCAGCAGGAGAAAAGGGGATTCACCCCTCCACTTT
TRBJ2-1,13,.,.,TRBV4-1,CASRPGTSAEQFF,TGCGCCAGCAGACCCGGGACATCAGCTGAGCAGTTCTTC
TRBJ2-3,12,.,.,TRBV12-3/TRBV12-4,CASSPTVNTQYF,TGTGCCAGCAGTCCTACAGTAAATACGCAGTATTTT
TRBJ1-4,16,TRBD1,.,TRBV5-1,CASSRGQYATNEKLFF,TGCGCCAGCAGCCGGGGACAGTATGCAACTAATGAAAAACTGTTTTTT
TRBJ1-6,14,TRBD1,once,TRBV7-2,CASTRDRGNSPLHF,TGTGCCAGCACCCGGGACAGGGGGAATTCACCCCTCCACTTT
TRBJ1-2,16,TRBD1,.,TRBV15,CATSLRGRDREYGYTF,TGTGCCACCAGCCTGAGGGGGCGGGACAGGGAATATGGCTACACCTTC
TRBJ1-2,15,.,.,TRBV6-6,CASRSLGQTSYGYTF,TGTGCCAGCAGATCCCTCGGACAAACCAGCTATGGCTACACCTTC
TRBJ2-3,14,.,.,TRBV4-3,CASSQVLSTDTQYF,TGCGCCAGCAGCCAAGTGTTAAGCACAGATACGCAGTATTTT
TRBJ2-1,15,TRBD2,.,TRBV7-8,CASSLALAVYNEQFF,TGTGCCAGCAGCTTAGCACTAGCGGTCTACAATGAGCAGTTCTTC
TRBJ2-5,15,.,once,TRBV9,CASSVEGSGGETQYF,TGTGCCAGCAGCGTAGAAGGTAGCGGAGGAGAGACCCAGTACTTC
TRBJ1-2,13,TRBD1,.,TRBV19,CASSADRGYGYTF,TGTGCCAGTAGTGCCGACAGGGGGTATGGCTACACCTTC
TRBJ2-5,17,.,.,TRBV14,CASSQGFSGTGRGTQYF,TGTGCCAGCAGCCAAGGATTTTCCGGGACTGGCCGGGGGACCCAGTACTTC
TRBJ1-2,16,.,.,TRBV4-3,CASSQDRGAINYGYTF,TGCGCCAGCAGCCAAGATCGGGGGGCGATTAACTATGGCTACACCTTC
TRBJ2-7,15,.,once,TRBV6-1,CASSEERLATYEQYF,TGTGCCAGCAGTGAAGAGAGGCTAGCAACCTACGAGCAGTACTTC
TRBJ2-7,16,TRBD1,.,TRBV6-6,CASSQGAGTASYEQYF,TGTGCCAGCAGCCAGGGGGCCGGGACAGCATCCTACGAGCAGTACTTC
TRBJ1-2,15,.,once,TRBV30,CAWNSRNGGGHGYTF,TGTGCCTGGAACTCTAGGAACGGGGGAGGGCATGGCTACACCTTC
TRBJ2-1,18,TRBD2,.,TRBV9,CASSISGLAGGRFGEQFF,TGTGCCAGCAGCATATCTGGACTAGCGGGGGGCCGGTTCGGTGAGCAGTTCTTC
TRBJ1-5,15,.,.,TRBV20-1,CSASQAGVGNQPQHF,TGCAGTGCTAGTCAAGCGGGGGTGGGCAATCAGCCCCAGCATTTT
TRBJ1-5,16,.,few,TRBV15,CATSRVLQGVGQPQHF,TGTGCCACCAGCAGAGTATTACAGGGTGTCGGTCAGCCCCAGCATTTT
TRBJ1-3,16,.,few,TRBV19,CASSMLNSFSGNTIYF,TGTGCCAGTAGTATGCTTAACAGCTTCTCTGGAAACACCATATATTTT
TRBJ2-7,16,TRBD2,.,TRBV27,CASRTRLAGATYEQYF,TGTGCCAGCAGAACCAGACTAGCGGGAGCCACCTACGAGCAGTACTTC
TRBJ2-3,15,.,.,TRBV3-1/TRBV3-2,CASSQGARSTDTQYF,TGTGCCAGCAGCCAAGGAGCGAGGAGCACAGATACGCAGTATTTT